Listed here are 10 T cell receptor beta chains from one sample, sequenced in a study of blood T cell repertoires in COVID-19. Only in-frame clones appear in the TCRdb table, and some are missing; sequencing was by immunoSEQ multiplex PCR. This sample has 310,000 or so clones, with 89% found just once. The specimen sequenced was PBMCs or T cells enriched from blood (not recorded which). Every receptor here comes from a woman between 40 and 55 years old who had recovered from COVID-19.

This chain joins TRBV7-9 and TRBJ2-1; 10 positions agree with TRBD1. Losses at the gene ends were 3 bases for V and 1 base for J; bases not matched to a gene: 3. CDR1 and CDR2 from the germline V gene are SEHNR and FQNEAQ (reference sequence). This CDR3 contains 16 residues. This chain's CDR3 is CASSFGTGASYNEQFF. The CDR3 DNA is TGTGCCAGCAGCTTCGGGACAGGGGCTTCCTACAATGAGCAGTTCTTC.

V is TRBV5-1 and J is TRBJ1-4, with 7 nucleotides matching TRBD1. CDR3 size: 15 residues. Germline CDR1 and CDR2: SGHRS and YFSETQ. J was trimmed by 8 bases and V by 2 bases; bases with no gene match: 9. For the CDR3, the DNA is TGCGCCAGCAGCTTAGGACAGGCCTCGCCAGAAAAACTGTTTTTT. Its protein is CASSLGQASPEKLFF. Based on the CDR3 plus reference TRBV5-1 and TRBJ1-4, the full variable domain is KAGVTQTPRYLIKTRGQQVTLSCSPISGHRSVSWYQQTPGQGLQFLFEYFSETQRNKGNFPGRFSGRQFSNSRSEMNVSTLELGDSALYLCASSLGQASPEKLFFGSGTQLSVL.

This sequence joins TRBV24-1 and TRBJ1-1; 12 bases fit TRBD1. Germline V gene sequence: CDR1 KGHDR, CDR2 SFDVKD. The CDR3 has 14 amino acids. V lost 7 bases, J lost 6 bases, and 5 bases stayed unmatched. The CDR3 loop is CATSEGQGAAEAFF. CDR3 nucleotides: TGTGCCACCAGCGAGGGACAGGGGGCCGCTGAAGCTTTCTTT.

The chain is built from TRBV27 and TRBJ2-7; D not resolved. Germline V gene sequence: CDR1 MNHEY, CDR2 SMNVEV (reference sequence). This CDR3 region has 13 residues. V lost 5 bases to trimming and J lost 3 bases, with 11 bases between them. CDR3 protein: CASSVRHHYEQYF. In DNA, the CDR3 is TGTGCCAGCAGTGTCAGGCACCACTACGAGCAGTACTTC.

This chain joins TRBV4-1 and TRBJ2-1, with TRBD1 as a possible D gene (5 bases). V lost 0 bases, J lost 5 bases, and 11 bases lay in between. Germline CDR1 reads MGHRA; CDR2 reads YSYEKL. The CDR3 totals 15 residues. CDR3 sequence reads: CASSQDLGQNNEQFF. In nucleotides, the CDR3 is TGCGCCAGCAGCCAAGATTTGGGGCAGAACAATGAGCAGTTCTTC.

The chain employs TRBV5-1 and TRBJ2-2, with 9 bases aligning to TRBD2. V gave up 4 bases and J gave up 3 bases; unmatched junction bases: 7. Germline loops: CDR1 SGHRS, CDR2 YFSETQ. This CDR3 spans 16 amino acids. Here the CDR3 reads CASSTIAGEYTGELFF. The DNA for the CDR3 is TGCGCCAGCAGCACTATAGCGGGAGAATACACCGGGGAGCTGTTTTTT. The whole variable domain, remainder taken from reference TRBV5-1 and TRBJ2-2, is KAGVTQTPRYLIKTRGQQVTLSCSPISGHRSVSWYQQTPGQGLQFLFEYFSETQRNKGNFPGRFSGRQFSNSRSEMNVSTLELGDSALYLCASSTIAGEYTGELFFGEGSRLTVL.

This chain joins TRBV5-1 and TRBJ2-2; TRBD1 matches 7 bases. The CDR3 sequence is 16 residues long. Losses at the gene ends were 0 bases for V and 5 bases for J; bases not matched to a gene: 7. Per germline, CDR1 SGHRS and CDR2 YFSETQ. CDR3 DNA sequence: TGCGCCAGCAGCTTGGCCTCGACAGGGAAGACCGGGGAGCTGTTTTTT. This encodes CASSLASTGKTGELFF.

This chain connects TRBV6-5 to TRBJ2-7; 12 nucleotides align to TRBD1. The J segment lost 4 bases and the V segment lost 6 bases, leaving 7 bases of the junction unmatched. Germline values: CDR1 MNHEY, CDR2 SVGAGI. The CDR3 sequence is 15 residues long. The CDR3 bases are TGTGCCAGCAGCCGGAAGGGACAGGGGGCTTACGAGCAGTACTTC. Translation gives CASSRKGQGAYEQYF.

The V call is TRBV4-3, the J call TRBJ1-1; D might be TRBD1 (5 bases). The CDR3 totals 15 residues. Trimming stripped 0 bases from V and 2 bases from J, with 10 bases between. Germline assignment: CDR1 LGHNA and CDR2 YSLEER. The CDR3 region has the DNA TGCGCCAGCAGCCAAGATGTGGGGCCTAACACTGAAGCTTTCTTT. Translation gives CASSQDVGPNTEAFF.

The chain carries TRBV29-1 and TRBJ1-1; D may be TRBD1 (6 bases). V was clipped by 3 bases and J by 1 base, with 9 bases between them. The germline V gene has CDR1 SQVTM and CDR2 ANQGSEA. This CDR3 has 13 residues. The CDR3 nucleotides are TGCAGCGTTGACAGGGGCTCGAACACTGAAGCTTTCTTT. Translated: CSVDRGSNTEAFF.